Included here is one TCR beta chain sequence, with context. Its matching antigen is unknown. The data belong to a study of circulating and synovial CD4+ cells in juvenile arthritis. Study-wide points: These blood cells shared more CDR3 sequences with synovium than bulk blood. Circulating pathogenic-like and bulk T cells looked alike by Vbeta family usage.

Clones were read by immunoSEQ multiplex PCR, and TCRdb kept only the in-frame ones, dropping some. The profile shows tens of thousands of clones, 90% to 95% of them singletons. V was shortened by 5 bases and J by 3 bases, with 7 bases between the two germline ends. The CDR3 totals 12 residues. Germline lookup yields CDR1 MNHNS and CDR2 SASEGT. This sequence was found in a human donor with juvenile idiopathic arthritis. The chain combines TRBV6-1 with TRBJ1-1; no definite D call. Sequencing input: CD4+ T cells from blood. The CDR3 spells CASSLRDTEAFF. In nucleotides, the CDR3 is TGTGCCAGCAGTTTGAGGGACACTGAAGCTTTCTTT.